The sequence of this T cell receptor (beta chain) was determined in a study of T-cell reconstitution after alpha-beta-depleted transplantation in children. The CDR3 totals 14 residues. V was clipped by 4 bases and J by 9 bases, with 13 bases between them. Germline values: CDR1 MDHEN, CDR2 SYDVKM. This sample's TCRbeta library carried unique molecular identifier barcodes. TCRdb reanalysed the PCR reads using MiXCR and keeps one entry per CDR3 protein. Of around 500,000 distinct CDR3 sequences in the sample, around 12% are singletons; the top ten hold approximately 5.4%. This clonotype has at least ten counts.

This sequence joins TRBV28 and TRBJ1-6; D is unclear. The material sequenced was PBMCs from the stem cell graft donor, taken from the stem cell graft. This TCR was recovered from a human donor who donated a stem cell graft to a child with combined immunodeficiency. The CDR3 here is CASSSGTISSPLHF. The CDR3, as DNA: TGTGCCAGCAGTTCCGGAACGATTTCTTCACCCCTCCACTTT. The variable domain in full, with the rest retrieved from reference TRBV28 and TRBJ1-6, is DVKVTQSSRYLVKRTGEKVFLECVQDMDHENMFWYRQDPGLGLRLIYFSYDVKMKEKGDIPEGYSVSREKKERFSLILESASTNQTSMYLCASSSGTISSPLHFGNGTRLTVT.